Reported below is one T cell receptor (beta chain). This sample is drawn from a study of cytomegalovirus exposure and HLA in healthy donors. Germline V gene sequence: CDR1 SEHNR, CDR2 FQNEAQ (reference sequence). Trimming cost V 1 base and J 6 bases; bases outside gene matches: 2. This CDR3 has 15 residues. 60 Vbeta and 13 Jbeta primers were used in PCR. Produced via immunoSEQ multiplex PCR; TCRdb's table is partial and in-frame only. The data show about 120,000 clones, with roughly three fifths seen just once and 1.5% held by the top ten. The gene calls are TRBV7-9 and TRBJ2-1; 11 nucleotides align to TRBD2. The TCR sequence derives from a man younger than 35 in good health and CMV-seronegative. Input material: PBMCs. The CDR3 bases are TGTGCCAGCAGCTTAGTAACTAGCGGGGGCAATGAGCAGTTCTTC. Its protein product is CASSLVTSGGNEQFF.